One T cell receptor (beta chain) is described in this entry. In this sample, this clonotype turned up a few times. Its antigen remains undetermined. No base-level quality is on record; no much larger clone is a single base apart. The entry originates in a study of regulatory T cells in long-lasting Graves disease (dated by TCRdb to about 2021). Study-wide context: Patients with newly diagnosed Graves' disease had been on antithyroid drugs for under 3 months. Patients with persistent Graves' disease were compared with patients with newly diagnosed Graves' disease using TCR sequencing and RNA sequencing of peripheral blood. The study was conducted in China and was registered as a clinical trial. TCR sequencing covered about 13 persistent and around 20 newly diagnosed Graves' disease patients, some 35 samples in total.

The protocol used for the library was multiplex PCR. Reads for this sample came from an Illumina HiSeq 4000. iRepertoire HTBI primers and Arm-PCR amplification of CDR3 regions were used to construct TCR beta libraries. Gel purification was performed on PCR products prior to sequencing. As for how the authors treated the data: Across samples, around 62 TRBV and roughly 13 TRBJ segments were identified and used for gene usage analysis of CDR3 amino acid clonotypes. Filtered high-quality paired reads were merged into contigs using COPE and FqMerger. BLAST was used to align contigs to IMGT TRBV, TRBD and TRBJ reference genes, and CDR3 was defined according to IMGT. Any clonotype with a frequency above 0.1% was counted as a highly expanded clone. Shannon entropy served as the measure of repertoire diversity, while the Gini coefficient captured V-J evenness. A clonotype was considered public if more than one individual shared it. TCRdb reran the public reads through fastp at Q25 and MiXCR, keeping productive beta chains. Rows with a matching CDR3 protein are joined into one entry that keeps the most common DNA and genes. These V and J calls derive from TCRdb rather than the authors' analysis. The sample data list 500,000 to 700,000 distinct CDR3 sequences, and around 17% of these were observed just once. Jointly, the top ten make up roughly 18% of the sample.

Including cysteine and phenylalanine, the CDR3 has 14 amino acids. Just CDR3 DNA is preserved here, 42 bases in frame from base 1. Reading the germline V gene (reference sequence) gives CDR1 LGHDT and CDR2 YNNKEL. V is trimmed back by 1 base and J by 5 bases, and the junction contains 0 bases that no gene match accounts for. In the paper's terms, the time point label means: newly diagnosed GD, antithyroid drugs for less than 3 months. For both TCR sequencing and RNA sequencing, RNA was extracted from PBMCs in TRIzol. The diagnosis of Graves' disease followed American Thyroid Association guidelines. Patients were recruited from an endocrinology department in Xi'an, China. Each patient gave around 9 milliliters of peripheral blood, collected in an EDTA anticoagulant tube. Ficoll Paque Plus density gradient separation was used to isolate PBMCs, and no further T cell sorting was done. RNA quality was checked with an Agilent 2100 Bioanalyzer and agarose gel, and concentration with a NanoDrop 2000.

General study outcomes and caveats: Compared with newly diagnosed patients, patients with persistent Graves' disease had lower TCR Shannon entropy and fewer highly expanded clones, which suggests clonal expansion. As a limitation, the authors acknowledged that the small sample size may reduce accuracy. Persistent patients shared more public clonotypes among themselves (under 3,000) than newly diagnosed patients did (approximately 900). Because the primary lesion, thyroid tissue, could not be accessed, the study looked at peripheral blood alone. Sequencing and analysis were restricted to the TCR beta chain. TRBV28, TRBJ1-2 and TRBJ2-5 were preferentially used in persistent disease, while TRBV20-1 and TRBJ2-1 were favored in newly diagnosed disease.

These data were also filed under a second study, of T cells in Graves' hyperthyroidism and ophthalmopathy. The second study's paper adds: Stable Graves' hyperthyroidism was defined as no progression to ophthalmopathy during 18 months of follow-up. The hyperthyroidism patients were between 18 and 65 years old and newly diagnosed, with a disease duration of less than 2 months. Any patient with an uncontrolled infection, another autoimmune disease, pregnancy or lactation was excluded. Diagnoses were established on the basis of clinical symptoms, serum thyroxine and TRAb, thyroid ultrasound, and orbital computed tomography. The first round of RT-PCR for the TCR CDR3 was performed with the HTBI primer set and the Qiagen OneStep RT-PCR kit. Most expanded thyroid clonotypes (frequency above 0.001) were also detected in blood, suggesting blood repertoires may reflect thyroid immune responses. A model built on a 13 V-J signature distinguished ophthalmopathy from stable hyperthyroidism, reaching around 88% sensitivity and about 81% specificity in cross-validation and 80%/75% in testing. In validation, the model predicted progression to ophthalmopathy with 60% to 71% sensitivity and 72.22% specificity, a median of approximately 6.5 months before onset. TCR V-J signatures able to tell the groups apart were searched for in a discovery cohort of some 100 patients, of whom approximately 40 had Graves' ophthalmopathy and 57 had stable Graves' hyperthyroidism. Prospective prediction of ophthalmopathy was tested in an independent validation cohort of approximately 18 hyperthyroidism patients and 15 to 17 patients who later progressed to ophthalmopathy. The 95 to 100 discovery patients were randomly divided into training and test sets at a 7:3 ratio. In addition, the study compared T-cell repertoires in thyroid tissue and in blood from roughly 6 Graves' hyperthyroidism patients. Following sampling, methimazole starting at 30 mg daily was given to hyperthyroidism patients, and high-dose intravenous methylprednisolone was given to ophthalmopathy patients. The libraries were constructed in a second round of multiplex PCR and then size-selected and purified. Libraries were sequenced paired-end with 100 bp reads on an Illumina HiSeq2000. SOAPnuke was used to process the raw data, removing reads that contained adapters or uncalled bases, had a mean Phred below 15, or lacked an exact match to the constant primer or identifier. COPE v1.2.5 was used to merge the high-quality paired reads, and each unique nucleotide sequence was defined as a clonotype. Clonotypes were aligned to IMGT TRBV, TRBD and TRBJ reference segments using MiTCR v1.1. The analysis was restricted to V-J combinations with a frequency above 0.0001, which together covered over 99% of the repertoires. A TCS score was defined as the ratio between F50 (clonal expansion) and ExV (chaos), using BLOSUM62-based TCRdist between CDR3 peptides within each V-J. Welch's t-statistics and random forest reduced roughly 500 V-J features to 13, which were used in a naive Bayes classifier (R e1071). No statistical method was used to set the sample size in advance, and investigators knew the group allocation. The paper reports TCR Vbeta CDR3 sequencing of over 120 peripheral blood samples: fewer than 50 ophthalmopathy, under 85 hyperthyroidism and around 17 progressor patients.

The sequence was obtained from a woman in her twenties or thirties with Graves disease. Donor details come from another sample of the same person, matched by shared clones. The specimen comprised peripheral blood mononuclear cells (PBMCs), sampled at new diagnosis, from a patient treated with antithyroid drugs. The chain couples TRBV3-1 to TRBJ1-5, with 9 central nucleotides matching TRBD1. The DNA is as follows: TGTGCCAGCAGCCAAGGGGACAGGGATCAGCCCCAGCATTTT. Translated, this is CASSQGDRDQPQHF.